This T cell receptor (beta chain) was identified in a study of CD8 T cells in Susac syndrome. Sequencing of TCR beta was performed on blood CD8+ and CD4+ T cells. It was negative isolation that provided the CD8+ and CD4+ T cells, whereas TEMRA cells were enriched by FACS. Germline V gives CDR1 SQVTM, CDR2 ANQGSEA. Trimming took off 4 bases at V and 4 bases at J, with 19 bases between the two ends. The length of the CDR3 is 16 residues. The RNA input was about 0.5 to 1 ug, and it was reverse transcribed with random hexamers. The immunoSEQ assay covered 54 Vbeta and 13 Jbeta segments for CDR3. TCRdb ran MiXCR on the immunoSEQ multiplex PCR reads and lists one entry per CDR3 protein. The sample shows some 450,000 distinct CDR3 sequences, approximately 89% of them seen only once.

This receptor was taken from a human donor with multiple sclerosis. The sequencing input was CD8+ T cells from PBMCs. The rearrangement links TRBV29-1 to TRBJ1-4; D remains unclear. The CDR3 DNA is TGCAGCGTTGGCTACTCCAGTGAGCACCATAATGAAAAACTGTTTTTT. Translated: CSVGYSSEHHNEKLFF.